This T cell receptor (beta chain) was sequenced during a study of T cells in Graves' hyperthyroidism and ophthalmopathy. In making diagnoses, clinical symptoms, serum thyroxine and TRAb, thyroid ultrasound and orbital computed tomography were all used. Blood was obtained at the first hyperthyroidism diagnosis, which preceded any ophthalmopathy symptoms. PBMCs were collected from an approximately 10 ml volume of fresh peripheral blood. From RNA transcripts, TCR beta CDR3 regions were amplified. In the first-round RT-PCR of the TCR CDR3, the HTBI primer set was used. TCRdb reprocessed the multiplex PCR reads via MiXCR and lists one record per CDR3 protein. The sample comprises 250,000 to 300,000 distinct CDR3 sequences, 15% of which are singletons, and more than 30% rests with the top ten. The CDR3 contains 15 residues. Looked up from germline, CDR1 is LNHDA and CDR2 is SQIVND (reference sequence). V was trimmed by 3 bases and J by 4 bases, leaving 15 bases between them.

This clonotype was seen a handful of times. The receptor's source is a woman between 45 and 65 years old with Graves' hyperthyroidism that later progressed to Graves' ophthalmopathy. The rearrangement uses TRBV19 and TRBJ1-2; D is unclear. Input material: blood. CDR3 in amino acids: CASSIRQTESYGYTF. CDR3 in DNA: TGTGCCAGTAGTATTCGGCAGACCGAGTCCTATGGCTACACCTTC.